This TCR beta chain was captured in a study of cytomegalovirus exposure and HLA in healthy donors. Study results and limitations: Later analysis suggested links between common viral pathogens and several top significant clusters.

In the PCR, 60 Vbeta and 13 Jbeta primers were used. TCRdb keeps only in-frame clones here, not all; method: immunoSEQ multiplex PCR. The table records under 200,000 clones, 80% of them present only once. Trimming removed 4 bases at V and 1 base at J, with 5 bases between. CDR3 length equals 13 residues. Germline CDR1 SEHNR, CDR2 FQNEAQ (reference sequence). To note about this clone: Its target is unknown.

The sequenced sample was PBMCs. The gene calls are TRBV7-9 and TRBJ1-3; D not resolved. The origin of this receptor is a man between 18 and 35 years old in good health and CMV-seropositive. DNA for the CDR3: TGTGCCAGCAGCTGGGAGTCTGGAAACACCATATATTTT. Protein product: CASSWESGNTIYF.